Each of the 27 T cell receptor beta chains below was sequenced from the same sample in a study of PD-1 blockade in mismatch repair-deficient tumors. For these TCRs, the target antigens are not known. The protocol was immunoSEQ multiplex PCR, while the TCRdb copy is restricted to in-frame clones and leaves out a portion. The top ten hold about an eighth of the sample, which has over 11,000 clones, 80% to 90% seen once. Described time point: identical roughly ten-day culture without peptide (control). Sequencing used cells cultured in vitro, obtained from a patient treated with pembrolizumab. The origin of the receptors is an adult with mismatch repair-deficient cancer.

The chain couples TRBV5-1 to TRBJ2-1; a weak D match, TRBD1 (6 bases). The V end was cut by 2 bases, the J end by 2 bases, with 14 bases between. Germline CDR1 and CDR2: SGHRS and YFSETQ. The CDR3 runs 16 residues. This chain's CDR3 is CASSFTGTNTYNEQFF. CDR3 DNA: TGCGCCAGCAGCTTCACCGGGACAAATACCTACAATGAGCAGTTCTTC.

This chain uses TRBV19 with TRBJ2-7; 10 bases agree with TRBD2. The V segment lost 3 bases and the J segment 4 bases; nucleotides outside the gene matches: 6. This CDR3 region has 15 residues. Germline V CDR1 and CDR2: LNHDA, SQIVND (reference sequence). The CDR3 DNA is TGTGCCAGTAGTATTATAGCGGGAGGACCTTACGAGCAGTACTTC. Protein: CASSIIAGGPYEQYF. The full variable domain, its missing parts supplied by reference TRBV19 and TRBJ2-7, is DGGITQSPKYLFRKEGQNVTLSCEQNLNHDAMYWYRQDPGQGLRLIYYSQIVNDFQKGDIAEGYSVSREKKESFPLTVTSAQKNPTAFYLCASSIIAGGPYEQYFGPGTRLTVT.

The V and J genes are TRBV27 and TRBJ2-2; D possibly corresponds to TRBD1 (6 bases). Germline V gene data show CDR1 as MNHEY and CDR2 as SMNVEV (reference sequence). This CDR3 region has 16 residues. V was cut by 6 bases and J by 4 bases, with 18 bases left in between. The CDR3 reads CASRPRSGQITGELFF. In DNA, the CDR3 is TGTGCCAGCAGACCTCGGAGCGGACAGATCACCGGGGAGCTGTTTTTT.

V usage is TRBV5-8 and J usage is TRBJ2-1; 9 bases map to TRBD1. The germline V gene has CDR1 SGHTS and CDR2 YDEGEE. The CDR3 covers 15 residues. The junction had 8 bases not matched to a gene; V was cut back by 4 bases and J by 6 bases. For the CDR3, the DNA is TGTGCCAGCAGCGGGGGACAGGGACTGGTCAATGAGCAGTTCTTC. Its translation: CASSGGQGLVNEQFF.

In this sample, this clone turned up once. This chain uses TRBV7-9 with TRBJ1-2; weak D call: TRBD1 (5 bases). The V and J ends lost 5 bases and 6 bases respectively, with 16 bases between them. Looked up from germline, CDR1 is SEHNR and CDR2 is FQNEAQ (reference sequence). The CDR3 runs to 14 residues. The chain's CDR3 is CASSAGQGEDGYTF. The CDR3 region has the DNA TGTGCCAGCAGCGCCGGGCAGGGAGAGGATGGCTACACCTTC.

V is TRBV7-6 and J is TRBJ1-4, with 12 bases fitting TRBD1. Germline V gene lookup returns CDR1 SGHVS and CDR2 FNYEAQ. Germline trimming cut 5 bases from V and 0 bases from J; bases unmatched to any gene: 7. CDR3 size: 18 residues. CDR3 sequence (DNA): TGTGCCAGCAGCCGCCGGGACAGGGGGCCTGCAACTAATGAAAAACTGTTTTTT. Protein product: CASSRRDRGPATNEKLFF.

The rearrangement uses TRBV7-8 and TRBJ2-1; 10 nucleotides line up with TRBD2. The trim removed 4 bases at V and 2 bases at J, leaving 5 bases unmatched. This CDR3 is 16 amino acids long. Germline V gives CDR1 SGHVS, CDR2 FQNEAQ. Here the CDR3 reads CASSSTLAGAYNEQFF. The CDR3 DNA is TGTGCCAGCAGCTCGACGCTAGCGGGGGCCTACAATGAGCAGTTCTTC.

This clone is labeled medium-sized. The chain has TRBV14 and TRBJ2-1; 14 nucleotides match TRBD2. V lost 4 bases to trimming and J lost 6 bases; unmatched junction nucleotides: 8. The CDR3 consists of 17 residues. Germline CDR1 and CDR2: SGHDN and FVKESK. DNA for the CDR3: TGTGCCAGCAGCCCGCGGACTAGCGGGAGGCTCCCCAATGAGCAGTTCTTC. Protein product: CASSPRTSGRLPNEQFF.

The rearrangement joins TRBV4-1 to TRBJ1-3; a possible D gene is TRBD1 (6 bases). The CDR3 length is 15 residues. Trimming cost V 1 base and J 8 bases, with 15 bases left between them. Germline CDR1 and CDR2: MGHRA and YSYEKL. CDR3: CASSQVLTGKDTIYF. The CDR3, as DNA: TGCGCCAGCAGCCAAGTTCTTACAGGGAAGGACACCATATATTTT.

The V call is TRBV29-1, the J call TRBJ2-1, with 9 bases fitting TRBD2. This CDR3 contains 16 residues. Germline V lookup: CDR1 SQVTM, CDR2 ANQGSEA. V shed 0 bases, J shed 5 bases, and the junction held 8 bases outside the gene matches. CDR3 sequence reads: CSVEEGGRVPHNEQFF. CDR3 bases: TGCAGCGTTGAAGAGGGCGGGAGGGTCCCCCACAATGAGCAGTTCTTC.

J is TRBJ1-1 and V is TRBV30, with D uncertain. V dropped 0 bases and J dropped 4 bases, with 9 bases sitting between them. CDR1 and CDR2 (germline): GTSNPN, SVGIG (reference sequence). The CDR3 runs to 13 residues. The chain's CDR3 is CAWSVFGGTEAFF. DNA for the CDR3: TGTGCCTGGAGTGTTTTTGGAGGCACTGAAGCTTTCTTT.

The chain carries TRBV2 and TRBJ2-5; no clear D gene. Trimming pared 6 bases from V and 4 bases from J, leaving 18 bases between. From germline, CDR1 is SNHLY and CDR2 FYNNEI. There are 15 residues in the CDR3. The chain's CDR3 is CASRPPGGQVETQYF. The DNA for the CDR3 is TGTGCCAGCAGGCCACCTGGCGGCCAGGTAGAGACCCAGTACTTC.

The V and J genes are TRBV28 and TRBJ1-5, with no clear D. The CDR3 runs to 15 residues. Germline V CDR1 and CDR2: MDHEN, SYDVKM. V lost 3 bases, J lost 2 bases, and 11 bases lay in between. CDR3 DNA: TGTGCCAGCAGTTTGGGAGGGAGGGGCAATCAGCCCCAGCATTTT. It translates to CASSLGGRGNQPQHF.

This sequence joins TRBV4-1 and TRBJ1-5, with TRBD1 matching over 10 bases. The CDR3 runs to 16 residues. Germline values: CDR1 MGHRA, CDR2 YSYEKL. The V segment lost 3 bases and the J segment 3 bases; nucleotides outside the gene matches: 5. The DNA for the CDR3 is TGCGCCAGCAGCCAGGGGACAGGGGTGGACAATCAGCCCCAGCATTTT. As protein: CASSQGTGVDNQPQHF.

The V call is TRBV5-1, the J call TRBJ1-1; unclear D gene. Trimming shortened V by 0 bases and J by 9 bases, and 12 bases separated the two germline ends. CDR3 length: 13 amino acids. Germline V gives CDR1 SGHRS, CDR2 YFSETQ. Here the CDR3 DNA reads TGCGCCAGCAGCTTGGCCACGGGAAACAAAGCTTTCTTT. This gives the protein CASSLATGNKAFF. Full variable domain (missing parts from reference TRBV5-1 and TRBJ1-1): KAGVTQTPRYLIKTRGQQVTLSCSPISGHRSVSWYQQTPGQGLQFLFEYFSETQRNKGNFPGRFSGRQFSNSRSEMNVSTLELGDSALYLCASSLATGNKAFFGQGTRLTVV.

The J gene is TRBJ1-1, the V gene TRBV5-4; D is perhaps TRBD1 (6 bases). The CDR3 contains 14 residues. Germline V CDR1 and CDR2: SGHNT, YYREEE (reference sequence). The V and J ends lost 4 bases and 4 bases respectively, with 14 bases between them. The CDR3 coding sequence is TGTGCCAGCAGCCTGTTAACAGGGTCCACTGAAGCTTTCTTT. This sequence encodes CASSLLTGSTEAFF.

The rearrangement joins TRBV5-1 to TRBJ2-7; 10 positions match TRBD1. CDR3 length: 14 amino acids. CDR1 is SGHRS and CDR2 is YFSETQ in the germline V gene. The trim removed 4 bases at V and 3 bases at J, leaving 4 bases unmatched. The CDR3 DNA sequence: TGCGCCAGCAGCCAAGGGACAGGGGACTACGAGCAGTACTTC. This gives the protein CASSQGTGDYEQYF.

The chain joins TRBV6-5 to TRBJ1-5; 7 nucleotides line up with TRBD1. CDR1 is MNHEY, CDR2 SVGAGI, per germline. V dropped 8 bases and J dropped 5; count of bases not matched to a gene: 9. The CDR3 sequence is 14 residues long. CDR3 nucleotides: TGTGCCAGCCGGACGACAGGGATCCATCAGCCCCAGCATTTT. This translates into CASRTTGIHQPQHF.

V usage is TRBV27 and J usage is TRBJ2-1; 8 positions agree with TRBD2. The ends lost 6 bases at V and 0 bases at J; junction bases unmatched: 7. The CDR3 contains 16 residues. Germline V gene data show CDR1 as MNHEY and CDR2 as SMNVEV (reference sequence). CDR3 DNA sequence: TGTGCCAGCAGCATACTAGCGGTAAGCTCCTACAATGAGCAGTTCTTC. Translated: CASSILAVSSYNEQFF.

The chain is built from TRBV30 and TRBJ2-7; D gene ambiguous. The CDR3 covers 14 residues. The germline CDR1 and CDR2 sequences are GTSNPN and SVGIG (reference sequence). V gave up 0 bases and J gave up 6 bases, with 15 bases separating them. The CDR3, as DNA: TGTGCCTGGAGTGTACCGCGAATTAAGCCCGAGCAGTACTTC. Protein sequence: CAWSVPRIKPEQYF.

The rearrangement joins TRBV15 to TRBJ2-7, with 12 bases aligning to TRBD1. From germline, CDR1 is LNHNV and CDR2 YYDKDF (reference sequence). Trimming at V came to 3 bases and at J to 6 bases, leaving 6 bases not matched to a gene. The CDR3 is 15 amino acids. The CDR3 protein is CATSSPGTGGIEQYF. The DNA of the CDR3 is TGTGCCACCAGCAGTCCCGGGACAGGGGGCATCGAGCAGTACTTC. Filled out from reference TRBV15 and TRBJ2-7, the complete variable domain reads DAMVIQNPRYQVTQFGKPVTLSCSQTLNHNVMYWYQQKSSQAPKLLFHYYDKDFNNEADTPDNFQSRRPNTSFCFLDIRSPGLGDTAMYLCATSSPGTGGIEQYFGPGTRLTVT.

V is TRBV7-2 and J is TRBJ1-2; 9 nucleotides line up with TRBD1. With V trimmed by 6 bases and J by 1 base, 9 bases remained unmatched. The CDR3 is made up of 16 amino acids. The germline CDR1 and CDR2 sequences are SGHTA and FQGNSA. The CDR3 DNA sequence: TGTGCCAGCAGTTTGGACAGGGGAATATATAACTATGGCTACACCTTC. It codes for CASSLDRGIYNYGYTF.

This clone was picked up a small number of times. The CDR3 here is CASSAWGIGTGELFF. The CDR3 coding sequence is TGTGCCAGCAGCGCCTGGGGAATAGGGACCGGGGAGCTGTTTTTT. The rearrangement joins TRBV9 to TRBJ2-2; D call uncertain. CDR3 size: 15 residues. Germline V gene data show CDR1 as SGDLS and CDR2 as YYNGEE. V lost 3 bases and J lost 5, with 14 bases in between.

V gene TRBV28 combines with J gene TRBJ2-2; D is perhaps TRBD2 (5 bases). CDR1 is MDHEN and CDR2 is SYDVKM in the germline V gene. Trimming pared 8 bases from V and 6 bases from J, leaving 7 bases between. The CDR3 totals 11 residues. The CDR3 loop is CASEGPGELFF. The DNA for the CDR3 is TGTGCCAGCGAGGGTCCCGGGGAGCTGTTTTTT.

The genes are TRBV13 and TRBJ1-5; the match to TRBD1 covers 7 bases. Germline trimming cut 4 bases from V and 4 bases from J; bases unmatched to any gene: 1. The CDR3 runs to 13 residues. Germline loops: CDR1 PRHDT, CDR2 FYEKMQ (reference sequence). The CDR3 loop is CASSSGGNQPQHF. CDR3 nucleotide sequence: TGTGCCAGCAGCTCAGGGGGTAATCAGCCCCAGCATTTT.

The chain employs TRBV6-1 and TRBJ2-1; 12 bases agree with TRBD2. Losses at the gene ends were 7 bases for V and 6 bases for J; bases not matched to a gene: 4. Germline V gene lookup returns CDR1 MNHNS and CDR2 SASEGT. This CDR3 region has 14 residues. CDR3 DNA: TGTGCCAGCACCCGACTAGCGGGAGTCAATGAGCAGTTCTTC. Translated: CASTRLAGVNEQFF.

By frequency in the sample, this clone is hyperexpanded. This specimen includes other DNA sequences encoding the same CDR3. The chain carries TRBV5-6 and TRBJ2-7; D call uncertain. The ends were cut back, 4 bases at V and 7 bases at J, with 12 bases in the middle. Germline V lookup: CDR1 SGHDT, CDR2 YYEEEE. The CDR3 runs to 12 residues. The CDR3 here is CASSPLGGEQYF. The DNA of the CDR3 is TGTGCCAGCAGCCCCCTGGGTGGGGAGCAGTACTTC.